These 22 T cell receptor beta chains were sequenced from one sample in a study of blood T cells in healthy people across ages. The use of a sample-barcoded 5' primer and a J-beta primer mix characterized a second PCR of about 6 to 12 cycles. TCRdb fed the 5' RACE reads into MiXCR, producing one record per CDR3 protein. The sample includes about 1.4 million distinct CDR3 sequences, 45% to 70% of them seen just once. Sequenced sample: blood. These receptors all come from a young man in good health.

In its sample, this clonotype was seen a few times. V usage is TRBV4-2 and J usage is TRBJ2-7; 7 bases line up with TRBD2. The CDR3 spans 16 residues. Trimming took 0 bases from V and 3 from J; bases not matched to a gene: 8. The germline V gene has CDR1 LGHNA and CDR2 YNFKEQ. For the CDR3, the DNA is TGTGCCAGCAGCCAAGAGGGAACTAGCGCTTACTACGAGCAGTACTTC. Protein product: CASSQEGTSAYYEQYF.

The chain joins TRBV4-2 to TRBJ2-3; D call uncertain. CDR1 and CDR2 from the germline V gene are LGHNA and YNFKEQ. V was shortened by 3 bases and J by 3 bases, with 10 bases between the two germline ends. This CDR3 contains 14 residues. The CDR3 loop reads CASSQTAVTDTQYF. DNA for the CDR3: TGTGCCAGCAGCCAGACCGCCGTGACAGATACGCAGTATTTT.

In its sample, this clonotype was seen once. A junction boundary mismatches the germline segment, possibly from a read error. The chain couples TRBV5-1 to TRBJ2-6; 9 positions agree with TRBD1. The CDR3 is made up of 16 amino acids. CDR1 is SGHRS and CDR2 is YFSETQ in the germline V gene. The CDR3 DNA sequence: TGCGCCAGCAGAGCCGGGACAGGGTCTGGGGCCAACGTCCCGACTTTC. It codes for CASRAGTGSGANVPTF.

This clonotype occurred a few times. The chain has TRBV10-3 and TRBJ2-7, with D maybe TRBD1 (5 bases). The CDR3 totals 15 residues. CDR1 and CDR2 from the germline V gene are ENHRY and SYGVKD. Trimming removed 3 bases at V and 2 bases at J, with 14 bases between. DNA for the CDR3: TGTGCCATCAGTGACCCACCGGACACCGCCTACGAGCAGTACTTC. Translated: CAISDPPDTAYEQYF.

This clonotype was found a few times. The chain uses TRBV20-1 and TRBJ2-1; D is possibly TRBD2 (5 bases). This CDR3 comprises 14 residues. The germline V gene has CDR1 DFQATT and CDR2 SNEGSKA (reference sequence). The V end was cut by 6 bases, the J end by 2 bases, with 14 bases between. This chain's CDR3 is CSATGSGTYNEQFF. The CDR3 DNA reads TGCAGTGCCACCGGTTCGGGGACCTACAATGAGCAGTTCTTC.

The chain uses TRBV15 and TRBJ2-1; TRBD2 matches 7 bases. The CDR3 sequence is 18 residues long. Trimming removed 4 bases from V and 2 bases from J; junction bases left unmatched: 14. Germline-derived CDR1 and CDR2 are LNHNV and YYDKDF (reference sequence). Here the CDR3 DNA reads TGTGCCACCAGCACCACCCAGCTGGGGAGGGCACCCTACAATGAGCAGTTCTTC. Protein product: CATSTTQLGRAPYNEQFF.

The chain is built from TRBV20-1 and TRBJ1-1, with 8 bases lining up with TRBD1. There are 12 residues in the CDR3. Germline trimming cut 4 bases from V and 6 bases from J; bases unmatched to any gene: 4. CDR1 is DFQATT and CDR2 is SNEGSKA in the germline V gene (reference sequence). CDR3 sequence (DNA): TGCAGTGCTAAAGAGACAGGGGCTGAAGCTTTCTTT. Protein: CSAKETGAEAFF.

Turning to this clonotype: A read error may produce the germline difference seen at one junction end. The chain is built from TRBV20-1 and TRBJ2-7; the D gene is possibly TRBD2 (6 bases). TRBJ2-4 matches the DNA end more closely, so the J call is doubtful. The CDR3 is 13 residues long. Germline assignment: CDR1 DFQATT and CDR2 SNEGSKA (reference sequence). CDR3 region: CSARGGTKNIQYF. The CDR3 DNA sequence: TGCAGTGCCAGAGGCGGGACCAAAAACATTCAGTACTTC.

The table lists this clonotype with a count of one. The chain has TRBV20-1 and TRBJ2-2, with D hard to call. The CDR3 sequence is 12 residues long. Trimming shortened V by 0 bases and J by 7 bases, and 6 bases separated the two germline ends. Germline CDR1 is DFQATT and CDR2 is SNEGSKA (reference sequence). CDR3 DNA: TGCAGTGCTAGAGATCGGAACGGGGAGCTGTTTTTT. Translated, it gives CSARDRNGELFF.

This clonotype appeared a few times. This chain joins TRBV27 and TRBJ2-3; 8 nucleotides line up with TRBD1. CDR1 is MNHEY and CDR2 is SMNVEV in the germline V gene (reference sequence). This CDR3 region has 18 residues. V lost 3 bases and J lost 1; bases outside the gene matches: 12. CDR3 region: CASSLWDRTAGRTDTQYF. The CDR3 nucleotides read TGTGCCAGCAGTTTGTGGGACAGGACCGCGGGCCGCACAGATACGCAGTATTTT.

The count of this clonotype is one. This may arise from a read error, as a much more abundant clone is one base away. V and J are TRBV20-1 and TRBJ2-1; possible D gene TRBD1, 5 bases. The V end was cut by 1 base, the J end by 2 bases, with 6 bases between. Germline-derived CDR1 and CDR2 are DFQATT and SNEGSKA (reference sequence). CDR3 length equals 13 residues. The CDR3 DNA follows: TGCAGTGCTAGAGTGGGGCCCTACAATGAGCAGTTCTTC. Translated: CSARVGPYNEQFF.

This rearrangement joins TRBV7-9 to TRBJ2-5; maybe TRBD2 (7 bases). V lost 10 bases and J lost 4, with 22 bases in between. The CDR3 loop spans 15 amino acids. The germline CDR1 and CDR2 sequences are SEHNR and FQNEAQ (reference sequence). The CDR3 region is CAISRGGDLSETQYF. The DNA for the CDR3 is TGTGCCATATCAAGGGGGGGTGATCTATCAGAGACCCAGTACTTC.

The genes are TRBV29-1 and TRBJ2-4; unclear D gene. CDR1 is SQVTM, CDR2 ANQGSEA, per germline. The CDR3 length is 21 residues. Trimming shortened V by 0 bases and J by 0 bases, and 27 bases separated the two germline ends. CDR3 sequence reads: CSVEDLLGLPYHLIAKNIQYF. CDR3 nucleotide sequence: TGCAGCGTTGAAGATCTTCTGGGTCTTCCCTACCACCTTATAGCCAAAAACATTCAGTACTTC.

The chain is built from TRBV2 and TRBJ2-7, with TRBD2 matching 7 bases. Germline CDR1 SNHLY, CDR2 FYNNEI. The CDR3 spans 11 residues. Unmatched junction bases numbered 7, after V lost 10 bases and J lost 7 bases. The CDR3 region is CATGTTIEQYF. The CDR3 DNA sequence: TGTGCCACTGGGACTACCATTGAGCAGTACTTC.

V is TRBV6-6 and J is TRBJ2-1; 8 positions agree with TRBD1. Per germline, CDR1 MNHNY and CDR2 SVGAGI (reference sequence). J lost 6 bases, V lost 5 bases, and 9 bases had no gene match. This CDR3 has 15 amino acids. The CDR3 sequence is CASSPRTGLTNEQFF. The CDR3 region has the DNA TGTGCCAGCAGTCCACGGACAGGGTTGACCAATGAGCAGTTCTTC.

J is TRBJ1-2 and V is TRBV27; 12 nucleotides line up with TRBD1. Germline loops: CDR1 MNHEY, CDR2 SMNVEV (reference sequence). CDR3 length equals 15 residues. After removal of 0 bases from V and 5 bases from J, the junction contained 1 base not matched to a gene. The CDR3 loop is CASSLSGQGAYGYTF. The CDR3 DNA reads TGTGCCAGCAGTTTATCGGGACAGGGGGCTTATGGCTACACCTTC.

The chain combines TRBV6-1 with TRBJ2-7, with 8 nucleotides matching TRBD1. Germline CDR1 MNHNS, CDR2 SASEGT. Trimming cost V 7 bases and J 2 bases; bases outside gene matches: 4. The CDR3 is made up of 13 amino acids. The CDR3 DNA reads TGTGCCAGCACTCCGACAGGGGCCTACGAGCAGTACTTC. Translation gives CASTPTGAYEQYF.

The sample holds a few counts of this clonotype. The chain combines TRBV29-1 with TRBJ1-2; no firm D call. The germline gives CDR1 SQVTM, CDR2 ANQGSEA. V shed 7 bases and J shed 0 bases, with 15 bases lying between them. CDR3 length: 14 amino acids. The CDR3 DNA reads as TGCAGCGGCGGACCCTCCCCGACTAACTATGGCTACACCTTC. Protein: CSGGPSPTNYGYTF.

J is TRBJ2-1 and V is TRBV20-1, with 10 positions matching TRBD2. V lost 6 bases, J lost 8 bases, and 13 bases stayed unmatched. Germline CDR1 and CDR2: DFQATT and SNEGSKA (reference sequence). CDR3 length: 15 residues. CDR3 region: CSALNEASGSYEQFF. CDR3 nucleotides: TGCAGTGCCCTCAACGAGGCTAGCGGGAGTTATGAGCAGTTCTTC.

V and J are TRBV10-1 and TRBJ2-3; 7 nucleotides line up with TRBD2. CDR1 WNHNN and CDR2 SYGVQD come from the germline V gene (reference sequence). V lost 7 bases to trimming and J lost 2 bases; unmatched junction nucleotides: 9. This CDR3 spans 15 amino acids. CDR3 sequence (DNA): TGCGCCAGCAAGGGAGGGACCGGACACACAGATACGCAGTATTTT. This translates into CASKGGTGHTDTQYF.

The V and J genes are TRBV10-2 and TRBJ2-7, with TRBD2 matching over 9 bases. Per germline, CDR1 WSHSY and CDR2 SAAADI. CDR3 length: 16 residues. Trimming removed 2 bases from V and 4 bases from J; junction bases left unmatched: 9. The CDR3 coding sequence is TGCGCCAGCAGTGAGCCGGGACTAGCTAATGGATACGAGCAGTACTTC. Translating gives CASSEPGLANGYEQYF.

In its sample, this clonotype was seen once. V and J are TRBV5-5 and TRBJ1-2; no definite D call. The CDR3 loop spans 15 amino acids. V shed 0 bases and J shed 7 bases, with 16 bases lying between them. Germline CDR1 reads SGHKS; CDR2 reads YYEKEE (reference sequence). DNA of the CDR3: TGTGCCAGCAGCTTGGATCTCAGTCTGGTTTTTGGCTACACCTTC. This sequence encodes CASSLDLSLVFGYTF.